Sequencing of this TCR beta chain was carried out in a study of siplizumab effects on memory and regulatory T cells. CDR3 length equals 15 residues. The V end lost 5 bases, the J end lost 5 bases, and 18 bases lay between the germline ends. Germline CDR1 and CDR2: SEHNR and FQNEAQ (reference sequence). Repertoires were generated with immunoSEQ multiplex PCR, while TCRdb's copy carries only in-frame clones and drops some. The table includes around 100,000 clones, about 95% detected once. This sequence joins TRBV7-9 and TRBJ2-5, with D possibly TRBD2 on 6 matching bases. Input material: non-Treg CD4+ T cells sorted from blood. The origin of this receptor is a human donor in good health. The CDR3 protein is CASSKEGTLGETQYF. The CDR3, as DNA: TGTGCCAGCAGCAAGGAGGGGACTTTAGGGGAGACCCAGTACTTC.